This TCR beta chain derives from a study of control samples from healthy donors and cancer patients. The CDR3 is made up of 16 amino acids. Germline trimming cut 4 bases from V and 4 bases from J; bases unmatched to any gene: 8. In germline, CDR1 is KGHDR, CDR2 SFDVKD. Some clones are missing from TCRdb's copy, which holds only in-frame ones; the method was immunoSEQ multiplex PCR. The sample comprises around 200,000 clones, approximately 92% of which are singletons, and about 1.5% rests with the top ten. This chain connects TRBV24-1 to TRBJ1-3, with 8 nucleotides matching TRBD1. This receptor was identified in a man aged 18 to 30 in good health. The specimen sequenced was blood. This CDR3 reads CATSEWTGKDGNTIYF. CDR3 in DNA: TGTGCCACCAGTGAGTGGACAGGGAAGGACGGAAACACCATATATTTT.